One sample yielded the 20 T cell receptor beta chains listed below, sequenced in a study of T cells after yellow fever vaccination. Each CDR3 protein gets one entry after TCRdb re-called the 5' RACE reads with MiXCR. The table includes approximately 240,000 distinct CDR3 sequences, roughly 3.5% detected once. The specimen was PBMCs, collected 15 days after the yellow fever booster vaccination. Receptors were obtained from a young man who received the YFV17D yellow fever vaccine.

Ten or more counts support this clonotype. The chain employs TRBV29-1 and TRBJ1-2, with D hard to call. The V end was cut by 2 bases, the J end by 2 bases, with 9 bases between. From germline, CDR1 is SQVTM and CDR2 ANQGSEA. This CDR3 is 13 amino acids long. The CDR3 DNA is TGCAGCGTTGAACGCCCCAGGAACTATGGCTACACCTTC. Its protein product is CSVERPRNYGYTF.

This clonotype was counted ten times or more. This chain joins TRBV2 and TRBJ2-5; D gene ambiguous. Trimming stripped 3 bases from V and 2 bases from J, with 10 bases between. The CDR3 loop spans 14 amino acids. Germline CDR1 SNHLY, CDR2 FYNNEI. The chain's CDR3 is CASSDFQLQETQYF. The DNA for the CDR3 is TGTGCCAGCAGTGATTTTCAGCTTCAAGAGACCCAGTACTTC.

This clonotype was observed at least ten times. The chain employs TRBV6-5 and TRBJ2-5, with 7 positions matching TRBD2. Germline values: CDR1 MNHEY, CDR2 SVGAGI. V lost 0 bases, J lost 1 base, and 2 bases stayed unmatched. CDR3 size: 15 residues. The CDR3 loop is CASSYSWGGQETQYF. For the CDR3, the DNA is TGTGCCAGCAGTTACTCGTGGGGGGGCCAAGAGACCCAGTACTTC.

This clonotype was detected many times. The V and J genes are TRBV20-1 and TRBJ1-5; 8 bases are a match to TRBD1. CDR3 size: 14 residues. J gave up 4 bases and V 3 bases, and 5 bases lay outside the gene matches. Germline assignment: CDR1 DFQATT and CDR2 SNEGSKA (reference sequence). The CDR3 nucleotides read TGCAGTGCTAGTGGGGACAGGTTGAATCAGCCCCAGCATTTT. Its protein product is CSASGDRLNQPQHF.

This clonotype has ten or more counts. The chain couples TRBV27 to TRBJ2-7; a possible D gene is TRBD1 (5 bases). Germline V lookup: CDR1 MNHEY, CDR2 SMNVEV (reference sequence). Deletions cut 9 bases from V and 8 bases from J, with 26 bases between. CDR3 length: 15 residues. The CDR3 is CARVSQGVGATKQYV. The CDR3 DNA reads as TGTGCCAGAGTTAGCCAAGGAGTTGGGGCTACGAAGCAGTACGTC.

This clonotype has a count of ten or more. The chain uses TRBV12-2 and TRBJ2-2; whether TRBD1, the table's D call, matches the DNA was not checked. TRBV12-2 is reported as a pseudogene. The CDR3 sequence is 18 residues long. The CDR3 DNA reads as TGTGCAAGTCGCTTAGCGCGTCGCCACCCTGCGGGCCCCGGGGAGCTGTTTTTT. This encodes CASRLARRHPAGPGELFF.

This clonotype was recorded many times. One end of the junction is discordant with germline, which a read error may explain. The V gene is TRBV5-1, the J gene TRBJ1-5, with D possibly being TRBD1 (5 bases). The V gene's germline CDR1 is SGHRS and CDR2 YFSETQ. The CDR3 consists of 15 residues. Here the CDR3 DNA reads TGTGCCAGCAGCTTAGCAGGGTACAGCAATCAGCCCCAGCATTTT. This codes for CASSLAGYSNQPQHF. Full variable domain (remainder filled in from reference TRBV5-1 and TRBJ1-5): KAGVTQTPRYLIKTRGQQVTLSCSPISGHRSVSWYQQTPGQGLQFLFEYFSETQRNKGNFPGRFSGRQFSNSRSEMNVSTLELGDSALYLCASSLAGYSNQPQHFGDGTRLSIL.

This clonotype was seen many times. In nucleotides, the CDR3 is TGCAGTGCTAGACGCGGCCAGCTCTACACCTTC. Amino acid sequence: CSARRGQLYTF. The chain employs TRBV20-1 and TRBJ1-2; D is unclear. Trimming cost V 2 bases and J 10 bases, with 11 bases left between them. Germline-derived CDR1 and CDR2 are DFQATT and SNEGSKA (reference sequence). This CDR3 has 11 amino acids.

This clonotype was counted ten times or more. The chain couples TRBV27 to TRBJ2-6; possible D gene TRBD2, 5 bases. CDR3 length equals 13 residues. Looked up from germline, CDR1 is MNHEY and CDR2 is SMNVEV (reference sequence). Trimming took off 6 bases at V and 4 bases at J, with 7 bases between the two ends. CDR3 in DNA: TGTGCCAGCAGGAGACTAGGGGCCAACGTCCTGACTTTC. Translating it yields CASRRLGANVLTF. The complete variable domain, with remaining parts taken from reference TRBV27 and TRBJ2-6, reads EAQVTQNPRYLITVTGKKLTVTCSQNMNHEYMSWYRQDPGLGLRQIYYSMNVEVTDKGDVPEGYKVSRKEKRNFPLILESPSPNQTSLYFCASRRLGANVLTFGAGSRLTVL.

This clonotype was picked up many times. The chain uses TRBV7-9 and TRBJ2-7; D is unclear. Germline V gene sequence: CDR1 SEHNR, CDR2 FQNEAQ (reference sequence). The ends were cut back, 1 base at V and 2 bases at J, with 12 bases in the middle. The CDR3 sequence is 15 residues long. CDR3: CASSLGGQHPYEQYF. The DNA for the CDR3 is TGTGCCAGCAGCTTAGGTGGGCAGCACCCCTACGAGCAGTACTTC.

This clonotype was counted ten times or more. The chain employs TRBV15 and TRBJ1-4; D gene uncertain. This CDR3 comprises 17 residues. In germline, CDR1 is LNHNV, CDR2 YYDKDF (reference sequence). The ends were cut back, 1 base at V and 5 bases at J, with 17 bases in the middle. The CDR3 bases are TGTGCCACCAGCAGAGTCGCCGTCGAGCGAGCGAATGAAAAACTGTTTTTT. Its translation is CATSRVAVERANEKLFF.

This clonotype showed up many times. The chain couples TRBV6-2 or TRBV6-3 to TRBJ1-4, with D hard to call. Germline V gene lookup returns CDR1 MNHEY and CDR2 SVGEGT. Deletions cut 9 bases from V and 0 bases from J, with 14 bases between. The CDR3 is 15 amino acids. Here the CDR3 reads CASSHHTATNEKLFF. The DNA of the CDR3 is TGTGCCAGTTCCCACCATACCGCAACTAATGAAAAACTGTTTTTT.

The chain is built from TRBV28 and TRBJ1-1, with D perhaps matching TRBD1 (5 bases). In germline, CDR1 is MDHEN, CDR2 SYDVKM. Trimming took 6 bases from V and 4 from J, leaving 24 bases between them. The length of the CDR3 is 17 residues. This CDR3 is CASRRTGYRSLGTEAFF. CDR3 nucleotides: TGTGCCAGCAGACGAACAGGATACCGCTCATTGGGCACTGAAGCTTTCTTT.

There are many counts of this clonotype. The chain combines TRBV5-1 with TRBJ1-2; the D is unclear. V shed 2 bases and J shed 8 bases, with 13 bases lying between them. CDR3 length: 13 residues. Germline CDR1 is SGHRS and CDR2 is YFSETQ. This CDR3 is CASSFGGLGGYTF. The CDR3 DNA sequence: TGCGCCAGCAGCTTTGGTGGGCTAGGAGGCTACACCTTC.

This clonotype has ten or more counts. The CDR3 loop reads CASSRNRGREQYF. The CDR3 DNA sequence: TGTGCCAGCAGTAGAAACAGGGGCCGGGAGCAGTACTTC. The V and J genes are TRBV12-3 or TRBV12-4 and TRBJ2-7, with TRBD1 matching 7 bases. J was trimmed by 7 bases and V by 5 bases; bases with no gene match: 8. The CDR3 is made up of 13 amino acids.

This clonotype was found many times. J is TRBJ2-5 and V is TRBV7-2; 7 bases agree with TRBD1. CDR1 SGHTA and CDR2 FQGNSA come from the germline V gene. The CDR3 extends over 14 amino acids. V shed 5 bases and J 1 base; nucleotides not matched to a gene: 4. CDR3 bases: TGTGCCAGCAGCCGACAGGGCTCCCAAGAGACCCAGTACTTC. Its protein is CASSRQGSQETQYF.

This clonotype was seen repeatedly, ten times or more. The J gene is TRBJ1-4, the V gene TRBV6-5, with 7 nucleotides matching TRBD1. CDR3 length: 17 amino acids. Trimming removed 5 bases from V and 3 bases from J; junction bases left unmatched: 12. CDR1 is MNHEY, CDR2 SVGAGI, per germline. The DNA of the CDR3 is TGTGCCAGCAGTCAAGGGGGCCCTACTCGCGCTAATGAAAAACTGTTTTTT. Translated: CASSQGGPTRANEKLFF.

This clonotype was recorded at least ten times. The rearrangement joins TRBV5-1 to TRBJ2-5, with a weak D call TRBD1 (5 bases). V was trimmed by 4 bases and J by 1 base, leaving 11 bases between them. This CDR3 is built from 14 residues. In germline, CDR1 is SGHRS, CDR2 YFSETQ. In nucleotides, the CDR3 is TGCGCCAGCAGCAATGGCCAGGGCCAAGAGACCCAGTACTTC. This translates into CASSNGQGQETQYF.

In its sample, this clonotype was seen many times. The gene calls are TRBV7-8 and TRBJ2-4; D not resolved. CDR3 length: 17 residues. Trimming left V 6 bases short and J 0 bases short, with 18 bases between. CDR1 is SGHVS, CDR2 FQNEAQ, per germline. CDR3 in amino acids: CASSQVGRTLAKNIQYF. CDR3 in DNA: TGTGCCAGCAGTCAGGTGGGCAGGACCCTAGCCAAAAACATTCAGTACTTC.

This clonotype showed up many times. The genes are TRBV5-1 and TRBJ1-2, with D perhaps matching TRBD1 (6 bases). This CDR3 spans 12 amino acids. Trimming pared 1 base from V and 10 bases from J, leaving 11 bases between. The germline CDR1 and CDR2 sequences are SGHRS and YFSETQ. CDR3 DNA sequence: TGCGCCAGCAGCTTGAACAGGGAAGCCTACACCTTC. This sequence encodes CASSLNREAYTF.